The 25 T cell receptor beta chains listed next were all sequenced from one sample in a study of early T cells in non-severe SARS-CoV-2 infection. TCRdb reanalysed the 5' RACE reads using MiXCR and keeps one entry per CDR3 protein. Among 69,000 or so distinct CDR3 sequences listed, less than 15% were seen once. The specimen sequenced was whole blood. The receptors were gathered from an adult who was a healthcare worker with PCR-confirmed SARS-CoV-2 infection or an uninfected control (not recorded which).

Ten or more counts support this clonotype. This chain links TRBV20-1 with TRBJ2-3; 7 nucleotides align to TRBD2. This CDR3 is 15 amino acids long. CDR1 and CDR2 from the germline V gene are DFQATT and SNEGSKA (reference sequence). V gave up 3 bases and J gave up 3 bases; unmatched junction bases: 9. The CDR3 nucleotides read TGCAGTGCTAGTCGGGGCGGGAGTGTGACAGATACGCAGTATTTT. Protein sequence: CSASRGGSVTDTQYF.

The CDR3 sequence: CSAPGWSTDTQYF. The CDR3 region has the DNA TGCAGCGCTCCAGGGTGGAGCACAGATACGCAGTATTTT. The chain links TRBV29-1 to TRBJ2-3, with D possibly TRBD1 on 5 matching bases. The CDR3 is 13 residues long. Germline values: CDR1 SQVTM, CDR2 ANQGSEA. Trimming pared 7 bases from V and 0 bases from J, leaving 11 bases between.

This clonotype was counted ten times or more. This chain joins TRBV11-2 and TRBJ2-2; D is tentatively TRBD1 or TRBD2 (7 bases each). V lost 2 bases to trimming and J lost 6 bases, with 13 bases between them. CDR1 is SGHAT and CDR2 is FQNNGV in the germline V gene. The CDR3 is 15 amino acids. The DNA for the CDR3 is TGTGCCAGCAGCTTAAGCCCAGGGGGGGCCGGGGAGCTGTTTTTT. Protein product: CASSLSPGGAGELFF.

This clonotype has at least ten counts. The chain carries TRBV7-2 and TRBJ1-1; D perhaps matches TRBD1 (5 bases). V shed 5 bases and J shed 0 bases, with 16 bases lying between them. CDR1 and CDR2 from the germline V gene are SGHTA and FQGNSA. The CDR3 contains 16 residues. As DNA, the CDR3 is TGTGCCAGCAGCGACCAGACAGTGTTCATGAACACTGAAGCTTTCTTT. As protein: CASSDQTVFMNTEAFF.

In this sample, this clonotype turned up a few times. This chain uses TRBV5-1 with TRBJ2-7, with D perhaps given as TRBD1 or TRBD2 (5 bases each). The CDR3 has 12 amino acids. Germline assignment: CDR1 SGHRS and CDR2 YFSETQ. Trimming removed 4 bases from V and 2 bases from J, with 7 bases in between. CDR3 in amino acids: CASSGDAYEQYF. The CDR3 nucleotides are TGCGCCAGCAGCGGGGACGCCTACGAGCAGTACTTC.

This clonotype was observed at least ten times. V and J are TRBV19 and TRBJ1-5; no clear D gene. Trimming stripped 8 bases from V and 0 bases from J, with 11 bases between. The CDR3 sequence is 14 residues long. Looked up from germline, CDR1 is LNHDA and CDR2 is SQIVND (reference sequence). The CDR3 DNA reads as TGTGCCAGTCATCTTATGGGTAGCAATCAGCCCCAGCATTTT. As protein: CASHLMGSNQPQHF. The whole variable domain, remainder taken from reference TRBV19 and TRBJ1-5, is DGGITQSPKYLFRKEGQNVTLSCEQNLNHDAMYWYRQDPGQGLRLIYYSQIVNDFQKGDIAEGYSVSREKKESFPLTVTSAQKNPTAFYLCASHLMGSNQPQHFGDGTRLSIL.

This clonotype was recorded many times. The rearrangement links TRBV7-9 to TRBJ1-6, with D unclear. Looked up from germline, CDR1 is SEHNR and CDR2 is FQNEAQ (reference sequence). CDR3 size: 15 residues. Trimming removed 1 base at V and 8 bases at J, with 12 bases between. The CDR3 here is CASSLEGDSHSPLHF. The CDR3 DNA follows: TGTGCCAGCAGCTTAGAGGGAGATTCTCATTCACCCCTCCACTTT.

The chain employs TRBV12-3 or TRBV12-4 and TRBJ2-4, with 7 bases lining up with TRBD1. The length of the CDR3 is 15 residues. The ends lost 7 bases at V and 3 bases at J; junction bases unmatched: 9. CDR3: CASTPGTDSKNIQYF. The CDR3 DNA reads as TGTGCCAGCACCCCCGGGACAGACAGCAAAAACATTCAGTACTTC.

This clonotype came up many times. V usage is TRBV18 and J usage is TRBJ1-1; TRBD1 matches at 9 bases. Per germline, CDR1 KGHSH and CDR2 LQKENI. The CDR3 covers 15 residues. With V trimmed by 1 base and J by 5 bases, 5 bases remained unmatched. DNA of the CDR3: TGTGCCAGCTCACCACTACAGGGGGCGTTTACTGAAGCTTTCTTT. It specifies CASSPLQGAFTEAFF.

V usage is TRBV6-5 and J usage is TRBJ2-1; no firm D call. V gave up 6 bases and J gave up 5 bases, with 14 bases separating them. Germline V gene data show CDR1 as MNHEY and CDR2 as SVGAGI. This CDR3 comprises 14 residues. CDR3 protein: CASRVTRVNNEQFF. As DNA, the CDR3 is TGTGCCAGCAGAGTCACAAGGGTCAACAATGAGCAGTTCTTC.

Many counts were recorded for this clonotype. The chain links TRBV6-6 to TRBJ2-7, with 13 bases that match TRBD2. Germline assignment: CDR1 MNHNY and CDR2 SVGAGI (reference sequence). The CDR3 is 17 residues long. Trimming at V came to 6 bases and at J to 7 bases, leaving 15 bases not matched to a gene. CDR3: CASSPKLAGGPPLEQYF. The CDR3 DNA follows: TGTGCCAGCAGCCCCAAACTAGCGGGGGGGCCTCCCTTGGAGCAGTACTTC.

CDR3 protein: CASSFGSSAIQETQYF. The CDR3 nucleotides read TGTGCCAGCAGCTTCGGTAGTAGCGCGATCCAAGAGACCCAGTACTTC. This chain uses TRBV7-6 with TRBJ2-5, with D possibly being TRBD2 (5 bases). This CDR3 is built from 16 residues. V lost 3 bases, J lost 1 base, and 15 bases lay in between. Germline values: CDR1 SGHVS, CDR2 FNYEAQ.

This clonotype was seen many times. The CDR3 bases are TGCGCTACCGGGAGCGGGGGCTCCTACAATGAGCAGTTCTTC. This codes for CATGSGGSYNEQFF. The J gene is TRBJ2-1, the V gene TRBV5-1; 8 bases match TRBD2. This CDR3 region has 14 residues. Germline CDR1 SGHRS, CDR2 YFSETQ.

V and J are TRBV5-1 and TRBJ2-1, with 8 nucleotides matching TRBD2. V lost 4 bases and J lost 8; bases outside the gene matches: 8. From germline, CDR1 is SGHRS and CDR2 YFSETQ. This CDR3 is 14 amino acids long. Written as DNA, the CDR3 is TGCGCCAGCAGCCTCCGGACTAGCCAGGATGAGCAGTTCTTC. As protein: CASSLRTSQDEQFF.

This clonotype was seen a handful of times. This rearrangement joins TRBV20-1 to TRBJ2-7; unclear D gene. V was shortened by 4 bases and J by 3 bases, with 7 bases between the two germline ends. In germline, CDR1 is DFQATT, CDR2 SNEGSKA (reference sequence). CDR3 length equals 11 residues. The CDR3 here is CSATPIYEQYF. The DNA for the CDR3 is TGCAGTGCTACTCCGATCTACGAGCAGTACTTC.

This clonotype was seen more than once but under ten times. This chain uses TRBV20-1 with TRBJ2-7; the D is unclear. The V end was cut by 5 bases, the J end by 0 bases, with 17 bases between. Germline V gene sequence: CDR1 DFQATT, CDR2 SNEGSKA (reference sequence). The CDR3 sequence is 15 residues long. CDR3 coding DNA: TGCAGTGCTCAACCCTGGACGGCCCTCTCCTACGAGCAGTACTTC. Encoded protein: CSAQPWTALSYEQYF.

This clonotype was observed many times. The V gene is TRBV10-2, the J gene TRBJ1-2; D might be TRBD1 (5 bases). The germline gives CDR1 WSHSY, CDR2 SAAADI. Trimming pared 7 bases from V and 8 bases from J, leaving 17 bases between. The CDR3 consists of 13 residues. The CDR3 nucleotides are TGCGCCAGCAAAGACCCGCGGGGGAAAGGCTACACCTTC. Translation: CASKDPRGKGYTF.

There are many counts of this clonotype. The chain combines TRBV15 with TRBJ2-3; D remains ambiguous. CDR3 length: 11 amino acids. Trimming left V 0 bases short and J 10 bases short, with 5 bases between. Germline CDR1 is LNHNV and CDR2 is YYDKDF (reference sequence). Written as DNA, the CDR3 is TGTGCCACCAGCAGAGATTTCGCGCAGTATTTT. Protein sequence: CATSRDFAQYF.

The chain uses TRBV10-3 and TRBJ2-1, with 10 bases identical to TRBD2. With V trimmed by 10 bases and J by 0 bases, 12 bases remained unmatched. The length of the CDR3 is 17 residues. The germline V gene has CDR1 ENHRY and CDR2 SYGVKD. CDR3 coding DNA: TGTGCCAGTCTACCGGGACTAGCGATGAGCTCCTACAATGAGCAGTTCTTC. Its protein is CASLPGLAMSSYNEQFF.

This clonotype was detected ten times or more. The rearrangement uses TRBV7-2 and TRBJ2-5, with TRBD2 identical over 13 bases. J gave up 1 base and V 5 bases, and 7 bases lay outside the gene matches. Germline CDR1 reads SGHTA; CDR2 reads FQGNSA. The CDR3 consists of 17 residues. DNA of the CDR3: TGTGCCAGCAGCCCCAGGACTAGCGGGGGAGTCCAAGAGACCCAGTACTTC. Its protein product is CASSPRTSGGVQETQYF.

The gene calls are TRBV6-5 and TRBJ2-3, with 7 bases aligning to TRBD2. The germline V gene has CDR1 MNHEY and CDR2 SVGAGI. The V gene end was trimmed by 5 bases and the J gene end by 3 bases; junction bases not matched to a gene: 5. CDR3 length: 14 residues. CDR3 in amino acids: CASSKRGRTDTQYF. The CDR3 bases are TGTGCCAGCAGTAAGCGGGGTCGAACAGATACGCAGTATTTT.

The V gene is TRBV9, the J gene TRBJ2-7; D is perhaps TRBD2 (5 bases). The germline CDR1 and CDR2 sequences are SGDLS and YYNGEE. The CDR3 runs 14 residues. V was pared by 3 bases and J by 5 bases, with 15 bases between. The CDR3 region is CASSDDRGADEQYF. The CDR3 nucleotides are TGTGCCAGCAGCGATGACCGGGGAGCGGACGAGCAGTACTTC.

This clonotype was found a few times. The V and J genes are TRBV10-3 and TRBJ1-5; unclear D gene. The CDR3 covers 13 residues. Germline V gives CDR1 ENHRY, CDR2 SYGVKD. Trimming left V 0 bases short and J 3 bases short, with 3 bases between. The CDR3 here is CAISESDNQPQHF. As DNA, the CDR3 is TGTGCCATCAGTGAGTCGGACAATCAGCCCCAGCATTTT.

V is TRBV3-1 and J is TRBJ2-6; D uncertain. CDR3 length: 17 residues. The germline V gene has CDR1 LGHDT and CDR2 YNNKEL (reference sequence). The V end lost 4 bases, the J end lost 0 bases, and 13 bases lay between the germline ends. CDR3 DNA: TGTGCCAGCAGCCCGACTCGACGGACCTCTGGGGCCAACGTCCTGACTTTC. Amino acid sequence: CASSPTRRTSGANVLTF.

The sample holds many counts of this clonotype. The chain is built from TRBV18 and TRBJ1-4; weak D call: TRBD1 (5 bases). Per germline, CDR1 KGHSH and CDR2 LQKENI. The CDR3 runs 15 residues. The ends were cut back, 3 bases at V and 8 bases at J, with 16 bases in the middle. CDR3 sequence: CASSPTTDLAEKLFF. The DNA for the CDR3 is TGTGCCAGCTCACCGACGACAGACCTAGCCGAAAAACTGTTTTTT.